The 26 T cell receptor beta chains presented below share a single source sample, sequenced in a study of blood T cell repertoires in COVID-19. Profiling relied on immunoSEQ multiplex PCR, and the TCRdb table lists in-frame clones only, not all of them. The data hold a few hundred thousand clones, with around 80% observed a single time. The specimen was PBMCs or T cells enriched from blood (not recorded which). The receptors shown here come from a man aged 25-45 years with acute COVID-19.

The CDR3, as DNA: TGTGCCACCAGTGGGTTATCTACTAGCGGGGGGACAGCTAGCACAGATACGCAGTATTTT. This translates into CATSGLSTSGGTASTDTQYF. J is TRBJ2-3 and V is TRBV24-1; 12 nucleotides line up with TRBD2. This CDR3 is 20 amino acids long. Per the germline V gene, CDR1 is KGHDR and CDR2 is SFDVKD. V trimming: 5 bases; J trimming: 0 bases; junction bases outside the gene matches: 14.

Written as DNA, the CDR3 is TGCAGCGTGACAGGGGGGTCGGTCCCCTACAATGAGCAGTTCTTC. It is translated as CSVTGGSVPYNEQFF. The chain is built from TRBV29-1 and TRBJ2-1; 9 bases map to TRBD1. This CDR3 is 15 amino acids long. CDR1 is SQVTM and CDR2 is ANQGSEA in the germline V gene. With V trimmed by 6 bases and J by 2 bases, 8 bases remained unmatched.

The gene calls are TRBV24-1 and TRBJ2-3; D might be TRBD2 (6 bases). Germline CDR1 and CDR2: KGHDR and SFDVKD. The CDR3 runs 14 residues. Trimming left V 6 bases short and J 2 bases short, with 11 bases between. The CDR3 loop reads CATSSGLHTDTQYF. CDR3 in DNA: TGTGCCACCAGTTCGGGACTGCACACAGATACGCAGTATTTT.

The rearrangement uses TRBV5-1 and TRBJ2-5; TRBD1 matches at 10 bases. The J segment lost 4 bases and the V segment lost 4 bases, leaving 1 base of the junction unmatched. This CDR3 has 13 residues. Germline lookup yields CDR1 SGHRS and CDR2 YFSETQ. The CDR3 nucleotides are TGCGCCAGCAGCCGGGACAGGGGAGAGACCCAGTACTTC. Protein product: CASSRDRGETQYF. The whole variable domain, filled in from reference TRBV5-1 and TRBJ2-5, reads KAGVTQTPRYLIKTRGQQVTLSCSPISGHRSVSWYQQTPGQGLQFLFEYFSETQRNKGNFPGRFSGRQFSNSRSEMNVSTLELGDSALYLCASSRDRGETQYFGPGTRLLVL.

This sequence joins TRBV3-1 (or the pseudogene TRBV3-2) and TRBJ2-1, with D tentatively TRBD2 (5 bases). V gave up 4 bases and J gave up 6 bases, with 10 bases separating them. CDR1 is LGHDT, CDR2 YNNKEL, per germline (reference sequence). The CDR3 runs 13 residues. CDR3 in amino acids: CASSRGPFNEQFF. The CDR3 DNA reads as TGTGCCAGCAGCCGAGGGCCTTTCAATGAGCAGTTCTTC.

This chain links TRBV6-2 or TRBV6-3 with TRBJ2-1, with D uncertain. The length of the CDR3 is 11 residues. The germline gives CDR1 MNHEY, CDR2 SVGEGT. The germline V and J ends were trimmed by 2 bases and 15 bases, with 11 bases remaining between them. The CDR3 DNA sequence: TGTGCCAGCAGTTACCCGCAGTGGCTGTTCTTC. Protein product: CASSYPQWLFF.

CDR3 sequence reads: CASSDVGSGLYNEQFF. The DNA of the CDR3 is TGTGCCAGTAGCGACGTAGGCAGCGGACTATACAATGAGCAGTTCTTC. The genes are TRBV19 and TRBJ2-1; tentatively, D is TRBD2 (6 bases). Germline CDR1 reads LNHDA; CDR2 reads SQIVND (reference sequence). This CDR3 has 16 residues. The germline V and J ends were trimmed by 6 bases and 4 bases, with 19 bases remaining between them.

This clone turned up a few times. The chain carries TRBV19 and TRBJ1-4; D gene unclear. Germline V CDR1 and CDR2: LNHDA, SQIVND (reference sequence). The CDR3 length is 11 residues. Deletions cut 6 bases from V and 10 bases from J, with 9 bases between. The CDR3 DNA sequence: TGTGCCAGTAGAGACATGGGAAAACTGTTTTTT. It yields the protein CASRDMGKLFF.

The CDR3 spells CASSLQGSSRSYTF. The DNA of the CDR3 is TGTGCCAGCAGTTTGCAGGGCTCTAGTCGGAGCTACACCTTC. This chain connects TRBV28 to TRBJ1-2, with TRBD1 as a possible D gene (5 bases). There are 14 residues in the CDR3. The V end was cut by 3 bases, the J end by 9 bases, with 17 bases between. Germline values: CDR1 MDHEN, CDR2 SYDVKM.

This clone was detected only a few times. The rearrangement links TRBV28 to TRBJ1-3, with 7 bases matching TRBD1. The CDR3 is 15 residues long. V lost 6 bases and J lost 8; bases outside the gene matches: 13. Germline V gives CDR1 MDHEN, CDR2 SYDVKM. The CDR3 protein is CASSPRRGREDTIYF. As DNA, the CDR3 is TGTGCCAGCAGCCCCCGTAGGGGGCGCGAGGACACCATATATTTT.

The gene calls are TRBV12-3 or TRBV12-4 and TRBJ1-3, with D uncertain. This CDR3 has 11 amino acids. The ends were cut back, 5 bases at V and 4 bases at J, with 3 bases in the middle. DNA for the CDR3: TGTGCCAGCAGTCCGGGAAACACCATATATTTT. Its protein is CASSPGNTIYF.

V is TRBV4-1 and J is TRBJ1-3, with TRBD1 identical over 7 bases. This CDR3 has 14 residues. Trimming removed 1 base from V and 3 bases from J; junction bases left unmatched: 0. Per germline, CDR1 MGHRA and CDR2 YSYEKL. The CDR3 loop reads CASSQGTGGNTIYF. In nucleotides, the CDR3 is TGCGCCAGCAGCCAAGGGACAGGTGGAAACACCATATATTTT.

This clone has only a few counts. The chain carries TRBV19 and TRBJ1-5, with 7 bases lining up with TRBD1. With V trimmed by 3 bases and J by 4 bases, 6 bases remained unmatched. The CDR3 is made up of 15 amino acids. Germline values: CDR1 LNHDA, CDR2 SQIVND (reference sequence). The CDR3 nucleotides are TGTGCCAGTAGTATCTCCGGGACAGAGAATCAGCCCCAGCATTTT. Residues: CASSISGTENQPQHF. Looking up the rest from reference TRBV19 and TRBJ1-5 gives the full variable domain: DGGITQSPKYLFRKEGQNVTLSCEQNLNHDAMYWYRQDPGQGLRLIYYSQIVNDFQKGDIAEGYSVSREKKESFPLTVTSAQKNPTAFYLCASSISGTENQPQHFGDGTRLSIL.

The rearrangement joins TRBV3-1 (or the pseudogene TRBV3-2) to TRBJ2-7; maybe TRBD1 (6 bases). Germline lookup yields CDR1 LGHDT and CDR2 YNNKEL (reference sequence). The CDR3 contains 16 residues. Trimming left V 1 base short and J 3 bases short, with 16 bases between. CDR3 region: CASSQGRGLGYYEQYV. DNA of the CDR3: TGTGCCAGCAGCCAAGGTAGGGGGTTGGGCTACTACGAGCAGTACGTC.

The V gene is TRBV7-2, the J gene TRBJ2-1, with 8 nucleotides matching TRBD1. Germline CDR1 is SGHTA and CDR2 is FQGNSA. Trimming cost V 1 base and J 1 base; bases outside gene matches: 3. The CDR3 loop spans 16 amino acids. The CDR3 sequence is CASSLGGTGSYNEQFF. CDR3 nucleotides: TGTGCCAGCAGCTTAGGTGGGACAGGTTCCTACAATGAGCAGTTCTTC.

This rearrangement joins TRBV4-2 to TRBJ2-1, with 8 bases aligning to TRBD2. Trimming took 5 bases from V and 0 from J; bases not matched to a gene: 12. From germline, CDR1 is LGHNA and CDR2 YNFKEQ. The CDR3 consists of 18 residues. The DNA for the CDR3 is TGTGCCAGCAGCATCAGCCCCTCAGCGGGGGTCTCCTACAATGAGCAGTTCTTC. It codes for CASSISPSAGVSYNEQFF.

The chain couples TRBV7-3 to TRBJ2-1, with 7 bases lining up with TRBD2. Germline V CDR1 and CDR2: SGHTA, FQGTGA. With 8 bases clipped from V and 9 bases from J, the junction kept 7 bases outside the gene matches. The CDR3 is 12 amino acids. The CDR3 is CASSPSGGEQFF. The CDR3 region has the DNA TGTGCCAGCTCACCCTCGGGGGGTGAGCAGTTCTTC. The full variable domain, its missing parts supplied by reference TRBV7-3 and TRBJ2-1, is GAGVSQTPSNKVTEKGKYVELRCDPISGHTALYWYRQSLGQGPEFLIYFQGTGAADDSGLPNDRFFAVRPEGSVSTLKIQRTERGDSAVYLCASSPSGGEQFFGPGTRLTVL.

This clone was observed many times. V usage is TRBV6-9 and J usage is TRBJ2-7, with TRBD2 matching over 8 bases. The CDR3 consists of 14 residues. Germline V gene data show CDR1 as MNHGY and CDR2 as SVAAGI. Trimming cost V 10 bases and J 7 bases; bases outside gene matches: 15. CDR3 sequence: CAIRGLEPFTEQYV. The CDR3 DNA reads TGTGCCATCCGGGGACTAGAACCTTTTACTGAGCAGTACGTC.

V is TRBV18 and J is TRBJ1-5, with 8 bases aligning to TRBD1. The junction had 5 bases not matched to a gene; V was cut back by 4 bases and J by 3 bases. The CDR3 is 15 amino acids. The germline V gene encodes CDR1 KGHSH and CDR2 LQKENI. The CDR3 sequence is CASSLDREDNQPQHF. In DNA form, the CDR3 reads TGTGCCAGCTCACTGGACAGGGAAGACAATCAGCCCCAGCATTTT.

The chain is built from TRBV7-9 and TRBJ1-1; 10 bases fit TRBD1. CDR1 and CDR2 (germline): SEHNR, FQNEAQ (reference sequence). CDR3 length: 17 amino acids. Trimming took 1 base from V and 1 from J; bases not matched to a gene: 6. The CDR3 here is CASSLGGQGIRNTEAFF. The DNA of the CDR3 is TGTGCCAGCAGCTTAGGGGGACAGGGGATCAGGAACACTGAAGCTTTCTTT.

This chain connects TRBV9 to TRBJ1-2, with D possibly TRBD1 on 6 matching bases. This CDR3 has 18 residues. Germline CDR1 SGDLS, CDR2 YYNGEE. V dropped 6 bases and J dropped 5 bases, with 29 bases sitting between them. CDR3 protein: CASTKTAGAGAQEYGYTF. CDR3 bases: TGTGCCAGCACCAAGACTGCTGGGGCAGGGGCACAAGAATATGGCTACACCTTC. Based on the CDR3 plus reference TRBV9 and TRBJ1-2, the full variable domain is DSGVTQTPKHLITATGQRVTLRCSPRSGDLSVYWYQQSLDQGLQFLIQYYNGEERAKGNILERFSAQQFPDLHSELNLSSLELGDSALYFCASTKTAGAGAQEYGYTFGSGTRLTVV.

Of note for this clone: The junction differs from germline at one of its ends, possibly a read error. The chain couples TRBV5-1 to TRBJ2-1, with 13 bases aligning to TRBD2. The CDR3 totals 19 residues. Germline V lookup: CDR1 SGHRS, CDR2 YFSETQ. CDR3 nucleotide sequence: TGTGCCAGCAGCTCCTCCCCCGGGACTAGCGGGACAGCCAACAATGAGCAGTTCTTC. This codes for CASSSSPGTSGTANNEQFF.

This chain uses TRBV9 with TRBJ2-1, with a tentative D call TRBD2 (5 bases). CDR3 length: 16 residues. V lost 3 bases and J lost 0, with 13 bases in between. CDR1 and CDR2 (germline): SGDLS, YYNGEE. The CDR3: CASSDVEASSYNEQFF. In DNA form, the CDR3 reads TGTGCCAGCAGCGACGTGGAGGCGAGCTCCTACAATGAGCAGTTCTTC.

The CDR3 is CASRLTRLAGGIKETQYF. CDR3 coding DNA: TGTGCAAGTCGCTTAACCCGACTAGCGGGGGGGATAAAAGAGACCCAGTACTTC. This chain connects TRBV12-2 to TRBJ2-5; the DNA was not used to check the table's D call, TRBD2. TRBV12-2 is recorded as a pseudogene. This CDR3 contains 18 residues.

This clone occurred a few times. The chain links TRBV13 to TRBJ2-2; tentative D call: TRBD1 (5 bases). The CDR3 is 18 residues long. CDR1 is PRHDT, CDR2 FYEKMQ, per germline (reference sequence). V gave up 3 bases and J gave up 3 bases, with 20 bases separating them. As DNA, the CDR3 is TGTGCCAGCAGCTTGGACCGGTGGCCCGTGGGGCACACCGGGGAGCTGTTTTTT. Translation gives CASSLDRWPVGHTGELFF.

V usage is TRBV4-1 and J usage is TRBJ1-1; the D gene is possibly TRBD1 (6 bases). V gave up 4 bases and J gave up 1 base, with 10 bases separating them. CDR1 is MGHRA and CDR2 is YSYEKL in the germline V gene. CDR3 length: 14 residues. CDR3 coding DNA: TGCGCCAGCAGCCGTAGGACAGAGAACACTGAAGCTTTCTTT. Amino acids: CASSRRTENTEAFF.